Below, 22 T cell receptor beta chains from the same sample are listed, as sequenced in a study of blood T cell repertoires in COVID-19. Profiling relied on immunoSEQ multiplex PCR, and the TCRdb table lists in-frame clones only, not all of them. The data show about 140,000 clones, around 86% seen once. Sequencing input: peripheral blood. The receptors here all came from a human donor in a cohort sampled during active COVID-19.

The chain couples TRBV5-8 to TRBJ2-1; D is uncertain. Per germline, CDR1 SGHTS and CDR2 YDEGEE. The V gene lost 0 bases and the J gene lost 6 bases, with 10 bases spanning the gap. The CDR3 has 14 residues. The CDR3 sequence is CASSLEELINEQFF. In nucleotides, the CDR3 is TGTGCCAGCAGCTTGGAGGAACTAATCAATGAGCAGTTCTTC.

The rearrangement joins TRBV18 to TRBJ2-3, with D possibly matching TRBD2 (5 bases). Trimming took 0 bases from V and 0 from J, leaving 7 bases between them. CDR1 is KGHSH and CDR2 is LQKENI in the germline V gene. This CDR3 spans 15 amino acids. In DNA, the CDR3 is TGTGCCAGCTCACCACCGGGCGGGAGCACAGATACGCAGTATTTT. Its translation: CASSPPGGSTDTQYF.

The gene calls are TRBV7-2 and TRBJ1-4, with a possible D match to TRBD1 (6 bases). With 6 bases removed from V and 7 bases from J, the gap between germline ends came to 24 bases. The CDR3 runs to 17 residues. CDR1 is SGHTA, CDR2 FQGNSA, per germline. In DNA form, the CDR3 reads TGTGCCAGCAGAAAGACTGGGGTTACAGGGTACAGTGAAAAACTGTTTTTT. Translation: CASRKTGVTGYSEKLFF.

The genes are TRBV2 and TRBJ2-3; the D is unclear. Germline V gene sequence: CDR1 SNHLY, CDR2 FYNNEI. The CDR3 is 12 amino acids. Trimming shortened V by 6 bases and J by 2 bases, and 6 bases separated the two germline ends. The CDR3 sequence is CASRNNTDTQYF. Here the CDR3 DNA reads TGTGCCAGCAGGAACAACACAGATACGCAGTATTTT.

The V and J genes are TRBV3-1 (or the pseudogene TRBV3-2) and TRBJ2-1; D might be TRBD1 (5 bases). This CDR3 is built from 15 residues. The V gene's germline CDR1 is LGHDT and CDR2 YNNKEL (reference sequence). The germline V and J ends were trimmed by 0 bases and 4 bases, with 10 bases remaining between them. CDR3 sequence: CASSQDLGAYNEQFF. The CDR3 DNA sequence: TGTGCCAGCAGCCAAGATCTTGGGGCTTACAATGAGCAGTTCTTC.

This chain connects TRBV7-2 to TRBJ1-5, with D tentatively TRBD1 (6 bases). V lost 1 base, J lost 5 bases, and 21 bases lay in between. Germline assignment: CDR1 SGHTA and CDR2 FQGNSA. This CDR3 region has 18 residues. CDR3 residues: CASSLDVVGGAGYQPQHF. The CDR3 DNA sequence: TGTGCCAGCAGCTTAGACGTGGTAGGGGGGGCTGGCTATCAGCCCCAGCATTTT.

The rearrangement uses TRBV6-4 and TRBJ2-5, with 7 nucleotides matching TRBD2. After removal of 6 bases from V and 5 bases from J, the junction contained 6 bases not matched to a gene. Germline CDR1 and CDR2: MRHNA and SNTAGT. The CDR3 covers 13 residues. The CDR3 nucleotides read TGTGCCAGCAGGCGGGAGCCGGGGGAGACCCAGTACTTC. Residues: CASRREPGETQYF.

The genes are TRBV5-4 and TRBJ2-3; a weak D match, TRBD2 (5 bases). The CDR3 is 16 residues long. The V gene's germline CDR1 is SGHNT and CDR2 YYREEE (reference sequence). V was cut by 0 bases and J by 4 bases, with 15 bases left in between. The CDR3 is CASSLGLGAPADTQYF. CDR3 DNA sequence: TGTGCCAGCAGCTTGGGTCTGGGAGCACCTGCAGATACGCAGTATTTT.

The rearrangement joins TRBV6-6 to TRBJ1-1; 8 bases match TRBD1. V lost 6 bases to trimming and J lost 0 bases; unmatched junction nucleotides: 6. This CDR3 is built from 15 residues. Germline-derived CDR1 and CDR2 are MNHNY and SVGAGI (reference sequence). Here the CDR3 reads CASSPETGVNTEAFF. The DNA for the CDR3 is TGTGCCAGCAGCCCCGAGACAGGGGTGAACACTGAAGCTTTCTTT.

The chain has TRBV4-3 and TRBJ1-4; D unclear. From germline, CDR1 is LGHNA and CDR2 YSLEER. Between the trimmed V and J ends, which lost 2 bases and 8 bases, there was a span of 6 bases. The CDR3 is made up of 12 amino acids. For the CDR3, the DNA is TGCGCCAGCAGCCAATCGGGGGAAAAACTGTTTTTT. Protein product: CASSQSGEKLFF.

This clone was seen once. The J gene is TRBJ2-1, the V gene TRBV24-1, with TRBD2 matching 7 bases. From germline, CDR1 is KGHDR and CDR2 SFDVKD. V was pared by 3 bases and J by 5 bases, with 6 bases of the junction left unmatched. CDR3 length: 15 residues. This CDR3 is CATSDPPSGNNEQFF. The CDR3 region has the DNA TGTGCCACCAGTGATCCACCTAGCGGAAACAATGAGCAGTTCTTC.

The chain combines TRBV2 with TRBJ2-7, with D hard to call. Germline V lookup: CDR1 SNHLY, CDR2 FYNNEI. V was cut by 1 base and J by 4 bases, with 5 bases left in between. The CDR3 spans 12 residues. The CDR3: CASSEETYEQYF. The CDR3 DNA follows: TGTGCCAGCAGTGAAGAGACTTACGAGCAGTACTTC.

This chain joins TRBV6-5 and TRBJ1-1; D may be TRBD1 (6 bases). The length of the CDR3 is 14 residues. Trimming took 7 bases from V and 0 from J, leaving 12 bases between them. The germline gives CDR1 MNHEY, CDR2 SVGAGI. CDR3 sequence: CASIPGHLNTEAFF. The CDR3 nucleotides read TGTGCCAGCATCCCGGGACATTTGAACACTGAAGCTTTCTTT.

This clone was found a few times. The V gene is TRBV5-4, the J gene TRBJ1-2; possibly TRBD1 for D (5 bases). The CDR3 runs to 14 residues. Germline CDR1 reads SGHNT; CDR2 reads YYREEE (reference sequence). V lost 2 bases, J lost 8 bases, and 16 bases lay in between. The DNA for the CDR3 is TGTGCCAGCAGCTTCGGGGGTGCAGGTCTGGGCTACACCTTC. Amino acid sequence: CASSFGGAGLGYTF.

This clone was seen just once. At one boundary the junction diverges from the germline segment, which might be a read error. The chain joins TRBV9 to TRBJ2-2, with 12 bases matching TRBD1. The CDR3 covers 16 residues. CDR1 and CDR2 from the germline V gene are SGDLS and YYNGEE. DNA of the CDR3: TGTGCCCGCAGCGTAGGGACAGGGGGCAGGGGCGGGGAGCTGTTTTTT. Amino acid sequence: CARSVGTGGRGGELFF.

The chain is built from TRBV2 and TRBJ1-5; no reliable D call. Per germline, CDR1 SNHLY and CDR2 FYNNEI. This CDR3 comprises 14 residues. V was pared by 7 bases and J by 7 bases, with 17 bases between. CDR3 amino acids: CASTELGPGQPQHF. CDR3 nucleotide sequence: TGTGCCAGCACCGAGTTGGGCCCGGGGCAGCCCCAGCATTTT.

J is TRBJ2-7 and V is TRBV18, with D unclear. CDR3 length equals 14 residues. Trimming left V 3 bases short and J 5 bases short, with 14 bases between. Germline V lookup: CDR1 KGHSH, CDR2 LQKENI. CDR3 loop: CASSPQLGSNEQYF. The CDR3 DNA is TGTGCCAGCTCACCGCAACTGGGCAGCAACGAGCAGTACTTC.

With respect to this clone: The same CDR3 is also encoded by other DNA sequences in this sample. The V and J genes are TRBV19 and TRBJ2-2; D unresolved. Germline V CDR1 and CDR2: LNHDA, SQIVND (reference sequence). V gave up 3 bases and J gave up 2 bases, with 7 bases separating them. The CDR3 sequence is 14 residues long. CDR3 sequence: CASSINRNTGELFF. The DNA of the CDR3 is TGTGCCAGTAGTATTAACAGAAACACCGGGGAGCTGTTTTTT.

The V gene is TRBV7-9, the J gene TRBJ2-5; a weak D match, TRBD2 (6 bases). The CDR3 is 14 amino acids. V was cut by 4 bases and J by 3 bases, with 12 bases left in between. Germline V gene sequence: CDR1 SEHNR, CDR2 FQNEAQ (reference sequence). Here the CDR3 DNA reads TGTGCCAGCAGCTCACTAGCAGCGGAAGAGACCCAGTACTTC. This sequence encodes CASSSLAAEETQYF. Filled out from reference TRBV7-9 and TRBJ2-5, the complete variable domain reads DTGVSQNPRHKITKRGQNVTFRCDPISEHNRLYWYRQTLGQGPEFLTYFQNEAQLEKSRLLSDRFSAERPKGSFSTLEIQRTEQGDSAMYLCASSSLAAEETQYFGPGTRLLVL.

V usage is TRBV9 and J usage is TRBJ2-3; 10 bases align to TRBD1. The ends lost 3 bases at V and 4 bases at J; junction bases unmatched: 8. Germline V gives CDR1 SGDLS, CDR2 YYNGEE. This CDR3 has 16 amino acids. The CDR3 protein is CASSGPGQGRADTQYF. CDR3 coding DNA: TGTGCCAGCAGCGGACCGGGACAGGGGCGGGCAGATACGCAGTATTTT.

The chain carries TRBV7-9 and TRBJ1-1; no clear D gene. CDR1 and CDR2 from the germline V gene are SEHNR and FQNEAQ (reference sequence). The CDR3 spans 14 residues. Deletions cut 7 bases from V and 3 bases from J, with 15 bases between. CDR3 sequence: CASNSAGSYTEAFF. Here the CDR3 DNA reads TGTGCCAGCAACTCAGCGGGCAGCTACACTGAAGCTTTCTTT.

This clone is a singleton in its sample. The rearrangement joins TRBV7-9 to TRBJ1-5, with D uncertain. The CDR3 loop spans 12 amino acids. Per germline, CDR1 SEHNR and CDR2 FQNEAQ (reference sequence). With 3 bases removed from V and 5 bases from J, the gap between germline ends came to 5 bases. This chain's CDR3 is CASSFSDQPQHF. The DNA for the CDR3 is TGTGCCAGCAGCTTTAGTGATCAGCCCCAGCATTTT. The whole variable domain, remainder taken from reference TRBV7-9 and TRBJ1-5, is DTGVSQNPRHKITKRGQNVTFRCDPISEHNRLYWYRQTLGQGPEFLTYFQNEAQLEKSRLLSDRFSAERPKGSFSTLEIQRTEQGDSAMYLCASSFSDQPQHFGDGTRLSIL.